The T cell receptor beta chain described here comes from a study of blood T cell repertoires in COVID-19 (dated by TCRdb to 2018 to 2020). For the wider study: Samples covering the acute and convalescent phases of COVID-19 were provided by collaborators in the United States, Italy and Spain. The material from the prospective study consisted of cDNA or gDNA derived from T cells, B-cell-depleted T cells, or PBMCs. The dataset comprised deeply sampled blood TCRbeta repertoires from subjects exposed to, actively infected with, or recovered from COVID-19. The repertoires were released in a freely available public database intended as a resource for research on the immune response to SARS-CoV-2. Samples came from the ongoing ImmuneRACE study (first 160 participants) plus 1,254 subjects from 6 global collaborators. Sample metadata almost always included a de-identified subject ID, COVID-19 status, age in years and sex. HLA class I and class II types, where available, came from metadata supplied by the sample provider rather than from assay-based typing.

The research as a whole found: How much clinical and demographic metadata was included differed by source and by participant, and the metadata was provided uncurated.

CDR1 and CDR2 are read off the germline V gene as SGDLS and YYNGEE. V ends up 7 bases short and J 5 bases short, with an unmatched junction base count of 11. The CDR3 runs 14 amino acids, cysteine and phenylalanine included. Just the 42-base CDR3 DNA is kept, in frame starting at base 1. As to this clone: What antigen it recognizes has not been identified. Base qualities are not provided; no much larger clone lies one nucleotide away.

TCRbeta CDR3 regions were amplified from genomic DNA using the immunoSEQ Assay, a bias-controlled multiplex PCR. Turning to the authors' computational methods: Nucleated cell counts per sample were estimated from amplification of reference gene primers within the assay. To quantify the absolute abundance of each unique TCRbeta CDR3 rearrangement, sequence reads were collapsed and filtered. For each sample, productive Simpson clonality was calculated as the square root of Simpson's diversity index across productive rearrangements. Not all clones reach the TCRdb copy of this immuneACCESS table, which keeps in-frame sequences only. Checked studies attribute under half of the gap to unresolved V genes and leave the rest unexplained. V, J and clone size were drawn from that table, and D and trimming were deduced from the DNA. In all, the sample holds about 120,000 clones, and 78% of those were seen once. The ten biggest clones cover 2.3% of the sample.

Whole blood was collected in K2EDTA tubes by collaborating institutions according to the institutions' own protocols. Collaborator samples were shipped for TCRbeta analysis as frozen whole blood, isolated PBMCs, or DNA extracted from either sample type. Input material: peripheral blood. This chain is built from TRBV9 and TRBJ1-2, with TRBD1 matching 7 junction bases. The receptor was derived from a man aged 70-80 years with acute or convalescent COVID-19. The nucleotide sequence is TGTGCCAGCGGAGCTTTGGACAGGCCATATGGCTACACCTTC. Protein translation: CASGALDRPYGYTF.